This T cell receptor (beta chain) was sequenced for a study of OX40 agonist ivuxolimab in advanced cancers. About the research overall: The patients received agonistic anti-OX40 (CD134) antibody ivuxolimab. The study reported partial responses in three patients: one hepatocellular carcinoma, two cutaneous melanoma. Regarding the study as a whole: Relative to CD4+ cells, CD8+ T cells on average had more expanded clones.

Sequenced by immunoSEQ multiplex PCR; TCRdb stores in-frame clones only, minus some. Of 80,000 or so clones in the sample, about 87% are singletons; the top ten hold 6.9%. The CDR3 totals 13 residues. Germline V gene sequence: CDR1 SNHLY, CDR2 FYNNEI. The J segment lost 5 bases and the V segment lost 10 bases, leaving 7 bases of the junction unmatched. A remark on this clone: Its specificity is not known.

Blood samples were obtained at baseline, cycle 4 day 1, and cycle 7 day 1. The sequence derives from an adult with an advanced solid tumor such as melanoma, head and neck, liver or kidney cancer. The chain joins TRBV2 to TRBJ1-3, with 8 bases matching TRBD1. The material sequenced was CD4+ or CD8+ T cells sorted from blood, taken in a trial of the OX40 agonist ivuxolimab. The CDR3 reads CATGGQGRNTIYF. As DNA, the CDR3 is TGTGCCACCGGAGGACAGGGAAGAAACACCATATATTTT.